This T cell receptor (beta chain) derives from a study of blood T cell repertoires in COVID-19. This CDR3 is built from 16 residues. V lost 4 bases to trimming and J lost 4 bases; unmatched junction nucleotides: 7. Germline CDR1 and CDR2: SGHRS and YFSETQ. TCRdb's copy holds only in-frame clones and misses some; the assay was immunoSEQ multiplex PCR. The table lists about 190,000 clones, around 83% of them singletons. Sequencing was done on a sample of peripheral blood. This TCR was recovered from a man between 50 and 59 years old with active or convalescent COVID-19. This chain connects TRBV5-1 to TRBJ2-7; TRBD2 agrees at 14 bases. CDR3 in amino acids: CASSGSGTSGGYEQYF. CDR3 nucleotide sequence: TGCGCCAGCAGCGGTTCCGGGACTAGCGGGGGATACGAGCAGTACTTC.